A selection of T cell receptor beta chains follows, all from one sample in a study of CD8 T cells in Susac syndrome. TCRdb called the immunoSEQ multiplex PCR reads again in MiXCR, with one record for every CDR3 protein. This table holds 210,000 or so distinct CDR3 sequences, around 93% found once. The sample taken for sequencing was CD4+ T cells from PBMCs. The source is a human donor with Susac syndrome. Both conserved end residues are part of each CDR3. A D gene is named only where the DNA matches it firmly. Expanded clones get a size class; other rows say once, few or many, or leave the size out.

j_gene	d_gene	v_gene	abundance	CDR3nt	CDR3aa
TRBJ2-5	TRBD2	TRBV20-1	-	TGCAGTGCTAGCCCTAGCGGGGCGGCCGAAGAGACCCAGTACTTC	CSASPSGAAEETQYF
TRBJ2-5	-	TRBV7-7	-	TGTGCTAGCAGCTTTAACATCCAAGAGACCCAGTACTTC	CASSFNIQETQYF
TRBJ1-1	-	TRBV5-1	-	TGCGCCAGCCAAGATACAGGAGTACCTTACACTGAAGCTTTCTTT	CASQDTGVPYTEAFF
TRBJ2-5	-	TRBV9	-	TGTGCCAGCAGCCCAAGATACGGAGGCCCCCAAGAGACCCAGTACTTC	CASSPRYGGPQETQYF
TRBJ1-2	-	TRBV5-1	-	TGCGCCAGCAGCTTGGGTGGTGGGGGCCGCGGCTACACCTTC	CASSLGGGGRGYTF
TRBJ2-7	TRBD2	TRBV12-3/TRBV12-4	-	TGTGCCAGCAGTTTAAGTGCGGGGGGCGGCTACGAGCAGTACTTC	CASSLSAGGGYEQYF
TRBJ2-3	-	TRBV5-1	-	TGCGCCAGCAGCTTGAGTTCTAGGTCCGGAGCAGATACGCAGTATTTT	CASSLSSRSGADTQYF
TRBJ2-1	-	TRBV6-1	-	TGTGCCAGCAGTGAGTGGGAAAATGAGCAGTTCTTC	CASSEWENEQFF
TRBJ1-6	-	TRBV20-1	once	TGCAGTGTCTCGGGGGCGGTGGATTCACCCCTCCACTTT	CSVSGAVDSPLHF
TRBJ2-5	-	TRBV29-1	-	TGCAGCGTTGAAATCGGAGAGACCCAGTACTTC	CSVEIGETQYF
TRBJ1-4	-	TRBV12-3/TRBV12-4	-	TGTGCCAGCAGTTTGGCCCGTGAAAAACTGTTTTTT	CASSLAREKLFF
TRBJ2-7	TRBD1	TRBV28	-	TGTGCCAGCAGTTCAGGGGGACAGGTATTCTCCTACGAGCAGTACTTC	CASSSGGQVFSYEQYF
TRBJ2-5	-	TRBV7-6	few	TGTGCCAGCAGCTTTGCCCAAGAGACCCAGTACTTC	CASSFAQETQYF
TRBJ1-1	-	TRBV12-3/TRBV12-4	-	TGTGCCAGCAGTTTCCGGGGCATGAACACTGAAGCTTTCTTT	CASSFRGMNTEAFF
TRBJ2-3	TRBD2	TRBV20-1	-	TGCAGTGCTAGAGTGGCGGGGGGGCAAACAGATACGCAGTATTTT	CSARVAGGQTDTQYF